This entry describes one T cell receptor beta chain. The antigen is unknown. The CDR3 sequence is 14 residues long. Germline V gene data show CDR1 as PRHDT and CDR2 as FYEKMQ (reference sequence). Trimming removed 2 bases at V and 3 bases at J, with 8 bases between. TCRdb called the PCR reads again in MiXCR, with one record for every CDR3 protein. The table records about 640,000 distinct CDR3 sequences, about 20% of them present only once. This specimen comes from a study of molecular identifiers for immune sequencing clone quantification. Study-wide results and caveats: Single-cell amounts of spiked Jurkat TCR RNA were reportedly detectable among 950,000 to 1,000,000 naive cells. The study found clones above 20 RNA copies held over 98% of effector molecules and under 1% in naive cells.

This sequence was found in a human donor in good health. Some libraries in this study had Jurkat cell RNA spiked in. The chain combines TRBV13 with TRBJ2-1, with D unclear. Sequencing was performed on naive CD8+ T cells from blood, with Jurkat cell RNA spiked in. Documented subset: FACS-sorted CD8+CD4-CCR7+CD45RA+ naive T cells. The CDR3 protein is CASSLTTSYNEQFF. The CDR3 DNA reads TGTGCCAGCAGCTTAACCACCAGCTACAATGAGCAGTTCTTC.